This passage covers 5 T cell receptor beta chains from one sample sequenced in a study of CXCR3-negative and CXCR3-positive naive CD8 T cells. The study made its TRB cDNA libraries by 5' RACE, adding UMI labels. Following a re-call of the 5' RACE reads, TCRdb has one entry per CDR3 protein and lacks DNA. The table lists under 55,000 distinct CDR3 sequences. Sequenced input: memory CD8+ T cells from blood. The receptors come from a human donor in good health. Some clones in this sample may be carry-over from other donors' samples.

The V call is TRBV6-5, the J call TRBJ2-3; TCRdb selects TRBD1, and the lack of DNA leaves this call unchecked. The CDR3 is made up of 15 amino acids. The germline V gene has CDR1 MNHEY and CDR2 SVGAGI. The CDR3 spells CASRHTGGAGDTQYF.

The chain links TRBV12-3 or TRBV12-4 to TRBJ2-5; TCRdb returns TRBD1, unconfirmable since there is no DNA. The CDR3 consists of 15 residues. The CDR3 loop is CASSFAQGLAETQYF.

V gene TRBV12-3 or TRBV12-4 combines with J gene TRBJ2-1; TCRdb selects TRBD2, and the lack of DNA leaves this call unchecked. This CDR3 spans 16 amino acids. The CDR3: CASSPPSGGALREQFF.

This chain joins TRBV29-1 and TRBJ2-2; no DNA is available, so the TRBD1 call from TCRdb remains unchecked. This CDR3 has 17 residues. CDR1 and CDR2 from the germline V gene are SQVTM and ANQGSEA. This CDR3 reads CSVEGPRTGGSLGELFF.

The chain carries TRBV29-1 and TRBJ1-1. This CDR3 region has 13 residues. Germline assignment: CDR1 SQVTM and CDR2 ANQGSEA. CDR3 loop: CSVAEGLNTEAFF.